This TCR beta chain stems from a study of control samples from healthy donors and cancer patients (dated by TCRdb to between 2020 and 2021). With respect to this clone: This receptor's antigen is unknown. Base qualities are missing; no much larger clone stands one base away.

The library was made by the immunoSEQ multiplex PCR assay. Drawn from immuneACCESS, this table holds only the in-frame rearrangements with V and J called that TCRdb kept. Clones are partly lost; checked studies trace under half to an unresolved V gene and leave the rest unexplained. This sample comprises 170,000 or so clones, approximately 91% of them detected only once. 2% to 2.5% of the sample comes from the top ten. Via the germline V gene (reference sequence), CDR1 is SGHNT and CDR2 YYREEE. V is shortened by 3 bases, J by 6 bases, and the region joining them spans 6 bases. Taken from cysteine to phenylalanine, the CDR3 has 12 residues. The read is trimmed to its CDR3 DNA, 36 bases read in frame from base 1.

The receptor chain draws on TRBV5-4 and TRBJ2-2, with no reliable assignment of the D segment. The sequencing sample was made of blood. The clonotype originates from a woman aged 40 to 50 in good health. The bases read TGTGCCAGCAGCTCGCCCTCCGGGGAGCTGTTTTTT. Translated, it gives CASSSPSGELFF.